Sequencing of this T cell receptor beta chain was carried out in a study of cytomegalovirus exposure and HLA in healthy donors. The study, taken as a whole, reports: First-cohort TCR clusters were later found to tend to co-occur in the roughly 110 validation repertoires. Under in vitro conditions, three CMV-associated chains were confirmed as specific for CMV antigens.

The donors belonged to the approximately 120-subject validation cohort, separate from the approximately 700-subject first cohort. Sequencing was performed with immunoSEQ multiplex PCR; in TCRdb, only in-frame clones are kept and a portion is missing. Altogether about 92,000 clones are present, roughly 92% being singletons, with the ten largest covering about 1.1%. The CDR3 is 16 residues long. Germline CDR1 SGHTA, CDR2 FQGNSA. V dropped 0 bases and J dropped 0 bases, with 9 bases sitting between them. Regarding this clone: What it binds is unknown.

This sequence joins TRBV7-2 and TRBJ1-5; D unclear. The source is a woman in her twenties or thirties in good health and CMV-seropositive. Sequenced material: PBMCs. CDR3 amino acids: CASSLAGGYSNQPQHF. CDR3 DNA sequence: TGTGCCAGCAGCTTAGCAGGCGGATATAGCAATCAGCCCCAGCATTTT.